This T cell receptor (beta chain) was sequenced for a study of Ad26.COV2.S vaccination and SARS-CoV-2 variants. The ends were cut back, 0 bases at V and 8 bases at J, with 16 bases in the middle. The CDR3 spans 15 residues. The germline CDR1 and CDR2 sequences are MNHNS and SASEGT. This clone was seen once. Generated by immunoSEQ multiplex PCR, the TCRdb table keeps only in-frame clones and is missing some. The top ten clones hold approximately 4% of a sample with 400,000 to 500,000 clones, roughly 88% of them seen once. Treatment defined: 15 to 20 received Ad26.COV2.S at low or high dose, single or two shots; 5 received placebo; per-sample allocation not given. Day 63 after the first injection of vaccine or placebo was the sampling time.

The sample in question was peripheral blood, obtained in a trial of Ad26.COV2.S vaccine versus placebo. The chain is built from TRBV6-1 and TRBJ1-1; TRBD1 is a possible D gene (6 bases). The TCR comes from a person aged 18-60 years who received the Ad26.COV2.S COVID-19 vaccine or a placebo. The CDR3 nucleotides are TGTGCCAGCAGTGAAGCGCGGACAGTGCCCCCCGAAGCTTTCTTT. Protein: CASSEARTVPPEAFF.